This T cell receptor beta chain originates from a study of T cells expressing NK-cell markers. About the research overall: In sorted CD3+CD56+NKG2C+, CD3+CD56+NKG2C- and CD3+CD56-NKG2C+ T cells, TCR beta repertoires were obtained. Study-wide results and caveats: These clonotypes, the leaders elsewhere, also led the CD3+CD56-NKG2C+ fraction in several donors.

This CDR3 spans 15 amino acids. The cDNA for TCR beta came from 5'RACE template switching with UMIs. Each CDR3 protein gets one entry in TCRdb, which reprocessed the 5' RACE reads and gives no DNA. This listing includes about 440,000 distinct CDR3 sequences. Remarks on this clonotype: What it binds is not known.

Sequencing used blood T cells: a sorted CD56 or NKG2C T cell subset, CD4+ or CD8+ T cells, or bulk PBMC T cells (not recorded which). V and J are TRBV12-3 or TRBV12-4 and TRBJ1-5. The TCR was taken from a woman between 18 and 75 years old in good health. CDR3 loop: CASRRSQDSNQPQHF.